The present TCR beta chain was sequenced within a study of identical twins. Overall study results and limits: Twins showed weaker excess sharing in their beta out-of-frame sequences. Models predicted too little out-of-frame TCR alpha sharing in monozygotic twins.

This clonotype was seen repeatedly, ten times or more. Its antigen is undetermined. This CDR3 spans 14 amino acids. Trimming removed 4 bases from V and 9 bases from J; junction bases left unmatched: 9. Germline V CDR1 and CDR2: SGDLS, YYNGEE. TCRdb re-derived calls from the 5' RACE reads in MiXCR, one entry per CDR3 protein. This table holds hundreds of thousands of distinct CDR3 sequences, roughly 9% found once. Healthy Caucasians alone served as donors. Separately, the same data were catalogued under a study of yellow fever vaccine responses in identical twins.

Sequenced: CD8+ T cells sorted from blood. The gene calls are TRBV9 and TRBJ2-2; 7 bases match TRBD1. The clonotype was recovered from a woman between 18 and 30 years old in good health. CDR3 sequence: CASSTRTGSRELFF. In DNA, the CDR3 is TGTGCCAGCAGCACCCGGACAGGATCCCGGGAGCTGTTTTTT.